The next 5 T cell receptor beta chains were all read from a single sample in a study of Ad26.COV2.S vaccination and SARS-CoV-2 variants. Described treatment: 15 to 20 received Ad26.COV2.S at low or high dose, single or two shots; 5 received placebo; per-sample allocation not given. Day 63 after the first injection of vaccine or placebo was the sampling time. Sequenced by immunoSEQ multiplex PCR; TCRdb stores in-frame clones only, minus some. Among about 400,000 clones listed, around 93% were seen once. The sample in question was peripheral blood, obtained in a trial of Ad26.COV2.S vaccine versus placebo. These receptor sequences come from a person aged 18-65 years who received the Ad26.COV2.S COVID-19 vaccine or a placebo.

The chain combines TRBV25-1 with TRBJ1-2, with D possibly TRBD1 on 5 matching bases. This CDR3 is built from 15 residues. Germline assignment: CDR1 MGHDK and CDR2 SYGVNS. Trimming left V 8 bases short and J 1 base short, with 17 bases between. The chain's CDR3 is CASQEAQGLNYGYTF. CDR3 coding DNA: TGTGCCAGCCAGGAAGCGCAGGGACTTAACTATGGCTACACCTTC.

This chain links TRBV7-9 with TRBJ1-2; no definite D call. V was clipped by 0 bases and J by 2 bases, with 7 bases between them. The CDR3 totals 14 residues. Per the germline V gene, CDR1 is SEHNR and CDR2 is FQNEAQ (reference sequence). In DNA, the CDR3 is TGTGCCAGCAGCTTAGCCCCCAGAAACTATGGCTACACCTTC. Translated: CASSLAPRNYGYTF. The full variable domain, in which reference TRBV7-9 and TRBJ1-2 provide the parts outside the CDR3, is DTGVSQNPRHKITKRGQNVTFRCDPISEHNRLYWYRQTLGQGPEFLTYFQNEAQLEKSRLLSDRFSAERPKGSFSTLEIQRTEQGDSAMYLCASSLAPRNYGYTFGSGTRLTVV.

This clone was detected only once. This chain's CDR3 is CASSPIPPSGGYNEQFF. CDR3 nucleotide sequence: TGTGCCAGCTCACCAATCCCGCCTAGCGGAGGCTACAATGAGCAGTTCTTC. This chain links TRBV18 with TRBJ2-1; 7 bases map to TRBD2. With 2 bases clipped from V and 3 bases from J, the junction kept 10 bases outside the gene matches. This CDR3 has 17 amino acids. Germline V gives CDR1 KGHSH, CDR2 LQKENI.

The chain has TRBV18 and TRBJ2-7; D unresolved. This CDR3 contains 11 residues. Germline V gene data show CDR1 as KGHSH and CDR2 as LQKENI. Trimming stripped 6 bases from V and 7 bases from J, with 10 bases between. CDR3 in amino acids: CASSLGGEQYF. DNA of the CDR3: TGTGCCAGCTCCCTTGGCGGTGAGCAGTACTTC.

The V and J genes are TRBV7-2 and TRBJ1-2, with a possible D match to TRBD1 (5 bases). The CDR3 totals 16 residues. Germline CDR1 and CDR2: SGHTA and FQGNSA. The germline V and J ends were trimmed by 2 bases and 2 bases, with 15 bases remaining between them. In DNA form, the CDR3 reads TGTGCCAGCAGCTTATTTTATGCAGGGCGAAACTATGGCTACACCTTC. It is translated as CASSLFYAGRNYGYTF.